These 4 T cell receptor beta chains originate from one sample sequenced in a study of immune evolution from preneoplasia to lung adenocarcinoma. Sequencing was performed with immunoSEQ multiplex PCR; in TCRdb, only in-frame clones are kept and a portion is missing. The sample lists about 4,000 clones, roughly 80% occurring once. Specimen: FFPE adjacent normal lung tissue. The receptors were gathered from a person between 65 and 79 years old with lung adenocarcinoma.

V is TRBV4-1 and J is TRBJ2-3, with 7 nucleotides matching TRBD1. The CDR3 is made up of 16 amino acids. From germline, CDR1 is MGHRA and CDR2 YSYEKL. The J segment lost 4 bases and the V segment lost 4 bases, leaving 11 bases of the junction unmatched. The CDR3 reads CASSLDRESGSDTQYF. In DNA form, the CDR3 reads TGCGCCAGCAGCCTAGACAGGGAGTCGGGGTCAGATACGCAGTATTTT.

The chain links TRBV27 to TRBJ2-2; tentatively, D is TRBD1 (7 bases). From germline, CDR1 is MNHEY and CDR2 SMNVEV (reference sequence). V lost 5 bases to trimming and J lost 5 bases, with 12 bases between them. The CDR3 loop spans 14 amino acids. The CDR3 DNA is TGTGCCAGCAGTCTAGCAGGGGGGACCGGGGAGCTGTTTTTT. Translation: CASSLAGGTGELFF.

The chain combines TRBV4-1 with TRBJ1-1; no clear D gene. Germline CDR1 is MGHRA and CDR2 is YSYEKL. This CDR3 is 16 amino acids long. The V gene lost 1 base and the J gene lost 1 base, with 13 bases spanning the gap. Here the CDR3 DNA reads TGCGCCAGCAGCCAAGTAAGTGGCTTGGCGAACACTGAAGCTTTCTTT. Amino acids: CASSQVSGLANTEAFF.

The V gene is TRBV7-9, the J gene TRBJ2-2, with D possibly being TRBD2 (6 bases). CDR1 and CDR2 from the germline V gene are SEHNR and FQNEAQ (reference sequence). CDR3 length: 16 amino acids. Trimming left V 5 bases short and J 1 base short, with 14 bases between. In nucleotides, the CDR3 is TGTGCCAGCAGCCCCCTCGGGAGCCTGAACACCGGGGAGCTGTTTTTT. Protein sequence: CASSPLGSLNTGELFF.